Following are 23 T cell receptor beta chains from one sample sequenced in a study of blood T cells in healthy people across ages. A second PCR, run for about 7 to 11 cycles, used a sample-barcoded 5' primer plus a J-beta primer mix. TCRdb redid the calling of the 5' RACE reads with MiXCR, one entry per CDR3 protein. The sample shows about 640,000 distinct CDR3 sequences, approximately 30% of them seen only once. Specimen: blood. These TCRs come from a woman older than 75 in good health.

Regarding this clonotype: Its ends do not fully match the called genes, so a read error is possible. The CDR3 DNA reads TGTGCTAGCAGCAGTTTAATTCAGACAGGGGAGGACAATGAGCAGTTCTTC. This sequence encodes CASSSLIQTGEDNEQFF. The chain recombines TRBV9 with TRBJ2-1, with TRBD1 matching 8 bases. Looked up from germline, CDR1 is SGDLS and CDR2 is YYNGEE. The CDR3 is 17 residues long. The full variable domain, in which reference TRBV9 and TRBJ2-1 provide the parts outside the CDR3, is DSGVTQTPKHLITATGQRVTLRCSPRSGDLSVYWYQQSLDQGLQFLIQYYNGEERAKGNILERFSAQQFPDLHSELNLSSLELGDSALYFCASSSLIQTGEDNEQFFGPGTRLTVL.

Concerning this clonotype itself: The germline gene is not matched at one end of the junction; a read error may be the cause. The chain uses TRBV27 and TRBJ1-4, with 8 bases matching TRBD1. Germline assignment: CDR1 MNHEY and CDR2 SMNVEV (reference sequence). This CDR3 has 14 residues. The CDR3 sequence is CTSSSTGANEKLFF. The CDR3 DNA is TGTACCAGCAGTTCGACAGGGGCGAATGAAAAACTGTTTTTT.

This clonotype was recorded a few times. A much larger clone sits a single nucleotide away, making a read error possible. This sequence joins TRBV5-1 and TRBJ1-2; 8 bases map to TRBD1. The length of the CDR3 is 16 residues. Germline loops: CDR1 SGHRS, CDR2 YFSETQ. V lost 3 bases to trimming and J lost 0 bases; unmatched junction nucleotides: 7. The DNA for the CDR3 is TGCGCCAGCAGCTGGGACGGACAGGGCCCTAACTATGGCTACACCTTC. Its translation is CASSWDGQGPNYGYTF. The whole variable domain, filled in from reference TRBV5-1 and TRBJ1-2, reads KAGVTQTPRYLIKTRGQQVTLSCSPISGHRSVSWYQQTPGQGLQFLFEYFSETQRNKGNFPGRFSGRQFSNSRSEMNVSTLELGDSALYLCASSWDGQGPNYGYTFGSGTRLTVV.

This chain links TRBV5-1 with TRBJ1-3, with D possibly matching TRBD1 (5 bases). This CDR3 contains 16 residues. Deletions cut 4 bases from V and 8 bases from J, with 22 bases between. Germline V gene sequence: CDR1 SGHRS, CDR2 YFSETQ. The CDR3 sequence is CASSPDWGYGRYTIYF. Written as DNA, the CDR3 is TGCGCCAGCAGCCCGGACTGGGGGTACGGTCGGTACACCATATATTTT.

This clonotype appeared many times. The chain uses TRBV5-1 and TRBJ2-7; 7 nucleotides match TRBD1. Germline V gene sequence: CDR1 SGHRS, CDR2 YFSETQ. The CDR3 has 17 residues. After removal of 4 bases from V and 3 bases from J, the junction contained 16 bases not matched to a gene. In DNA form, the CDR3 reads TGCGCCAGCAGCCGAGACGACAGGGTAATTTTAGGCTACGAGCAGTACTTC. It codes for CASSRDDRVILGYEQYF. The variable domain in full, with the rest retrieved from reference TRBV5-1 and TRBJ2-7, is KAGVTQTPRYLIKTRGQQVTLSCSPISGHRSVSWYQQTPGQGLQFLFEYFSETQRNKGNFPGRFSGRQFSNSRSEMNVSTLELGDSALYLCASSRDDRVILGYEQYFGPGTRLTVT.

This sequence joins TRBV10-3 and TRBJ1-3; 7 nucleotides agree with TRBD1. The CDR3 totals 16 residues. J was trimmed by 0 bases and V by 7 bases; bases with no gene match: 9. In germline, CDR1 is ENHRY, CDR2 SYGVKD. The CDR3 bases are TGTGCCATCACCGGGGACAGAGATAGCTCTGGAAACACCATATATTTT. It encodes CAITGDRDSSGNTIYF.

The CDR3 DNA follows: TGTGCCTGGATAATGGGCTATGGCTACACCTTC. Its translation is CAWIMGYGYTF. This chain connects TRBV30 to TRBJ1-2; no clear D gene. Germline values: CDR1 GTSNPN, CDR2 SVGIG (reference sequence). Trimming left V 4 bases short and J 4 bases short, with 7 bases between. The CDR3 covers 11 residues.

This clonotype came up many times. CDR3 coding DNA: TGCGCCAGCAGCACCATAGCGGGGAGACAAGAGACCCAGTACTTC. It encodes CASSTIAGRQETQYF. The chain combines TRBV5-1 with TRBJ2-5; 8 positions agree with TRBD2. V dropped 4 bases and J dropped 2; count of bases not matched to a gene: 7. CDR1 and CDR2 (germline): SGHRS, YFSETQ. This CDR3 is 15 amino acids long.

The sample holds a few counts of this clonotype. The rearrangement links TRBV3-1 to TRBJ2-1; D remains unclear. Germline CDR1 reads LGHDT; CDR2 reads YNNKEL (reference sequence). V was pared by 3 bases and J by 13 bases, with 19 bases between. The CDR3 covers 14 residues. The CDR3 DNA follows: TGTGCCAGCAGCCATCTCCTAGACCAAGAGACCCAGTTCTTC. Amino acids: CASSHLLDQETQFF.

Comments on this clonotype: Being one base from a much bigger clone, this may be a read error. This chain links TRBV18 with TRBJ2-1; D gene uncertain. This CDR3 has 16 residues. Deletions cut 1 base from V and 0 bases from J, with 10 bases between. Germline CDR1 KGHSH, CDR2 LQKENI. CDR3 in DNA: TGTGCCAGCTCACCACTGGCTGCACCCTCCTACAATGAGCAGTTCTTC. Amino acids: CASSPLAAPSYNEQFF.

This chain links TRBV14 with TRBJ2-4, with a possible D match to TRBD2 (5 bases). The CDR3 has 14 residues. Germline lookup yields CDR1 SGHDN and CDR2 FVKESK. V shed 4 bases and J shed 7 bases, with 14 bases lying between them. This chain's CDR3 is CASSLRATGNIQYF. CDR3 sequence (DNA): TGTGCCAGCAGCCTTAGAGCAACGGGGAACATTCAGTACTTC.

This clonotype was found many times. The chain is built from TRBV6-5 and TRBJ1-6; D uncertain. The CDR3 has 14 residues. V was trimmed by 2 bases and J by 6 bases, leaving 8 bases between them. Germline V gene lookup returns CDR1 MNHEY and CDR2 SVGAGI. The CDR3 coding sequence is TGTGCCAGCAGTTACCCGGGGAGTAATTCACCCCTCCACTTT. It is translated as CASSYPGSNSPLHF.

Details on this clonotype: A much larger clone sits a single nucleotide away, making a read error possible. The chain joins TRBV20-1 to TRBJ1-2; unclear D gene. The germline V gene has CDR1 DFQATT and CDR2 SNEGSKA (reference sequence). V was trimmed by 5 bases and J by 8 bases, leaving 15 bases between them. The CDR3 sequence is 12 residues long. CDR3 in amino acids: CSALSLNLGYTF. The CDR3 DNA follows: TGCAGTGCTCTGTCCTTAAACTTGGGCTACACCTTC.

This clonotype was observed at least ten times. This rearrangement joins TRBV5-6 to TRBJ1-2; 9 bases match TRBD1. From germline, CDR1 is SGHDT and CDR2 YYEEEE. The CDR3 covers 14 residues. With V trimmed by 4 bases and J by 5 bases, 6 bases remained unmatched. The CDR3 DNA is TGTGCCAGCAGCGAAACAGGGGGCGGTTATGGCTACACCTTC. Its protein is CASSETGGGYGYTF. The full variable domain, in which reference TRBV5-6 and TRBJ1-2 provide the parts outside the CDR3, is DAGVTQSPTHLIKTRGQQVTLRCSPKSGHDTVSWYQQALGQGPQFIFQYYEEEERQRGNFPDRFSGHQFPNYSSELNVNALLLGDSALYLCASSETGGGYGYTFGSGTRLTVV.

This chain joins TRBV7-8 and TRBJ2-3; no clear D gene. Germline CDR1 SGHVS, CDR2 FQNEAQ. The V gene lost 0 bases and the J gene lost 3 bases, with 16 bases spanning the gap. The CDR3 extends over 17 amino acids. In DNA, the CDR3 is TGTGCCAGCAGCTTAGCGGGTTCGCCCGATGGGACAGATACGCAGTATTTT. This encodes CASSLAGSPDGTDTQYF.

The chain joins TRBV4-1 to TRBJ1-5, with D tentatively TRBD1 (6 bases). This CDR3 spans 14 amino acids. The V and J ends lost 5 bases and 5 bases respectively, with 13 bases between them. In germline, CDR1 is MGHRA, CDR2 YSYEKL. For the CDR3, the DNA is TGCGCCAGCAGCAAGGACAGCCCCTATCAGCCCCAGCATTTT. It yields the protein CASSKDSPYQPQHF.

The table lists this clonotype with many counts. CDR3 region: CASSLSGYYTREGARDEQYF. The CDR3 coding sequence is TGCGCCAGCAGCTTGTCTGGGTACTATACCCGGGAGGGGGCGAGAGACGAGCAGTACTTC. The V call is TRBV5-1, the J call TRBJ2-7; weak D call: TRBD2 (8 bases). Germline V gene data show CDR1 as SGHRS and CDR2 as YFSETQ. The V gene lost 1 base and the J gene lost 5 bases, with 31 bases spanning the gap. CDR3 length: 20 residues.

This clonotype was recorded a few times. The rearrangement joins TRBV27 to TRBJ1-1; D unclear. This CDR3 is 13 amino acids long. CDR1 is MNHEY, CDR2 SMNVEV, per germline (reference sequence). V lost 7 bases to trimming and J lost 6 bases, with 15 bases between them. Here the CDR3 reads CASKLVGRAEAFF. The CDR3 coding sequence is TGTGCCAGCAAGTTGGTCGGGCGTGCTGAAGCTTTCTTT.

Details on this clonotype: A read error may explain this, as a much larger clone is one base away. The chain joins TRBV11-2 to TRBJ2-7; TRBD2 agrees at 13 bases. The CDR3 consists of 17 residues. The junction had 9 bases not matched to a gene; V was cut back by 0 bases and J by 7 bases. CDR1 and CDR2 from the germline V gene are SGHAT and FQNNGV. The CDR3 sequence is CASSLDGVLAGGVEQYF. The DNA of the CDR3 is TGTGCCAGCAGCTTAGATGGGGTACTAGCGGGGGGGGTTGAGCAGTACTTC.

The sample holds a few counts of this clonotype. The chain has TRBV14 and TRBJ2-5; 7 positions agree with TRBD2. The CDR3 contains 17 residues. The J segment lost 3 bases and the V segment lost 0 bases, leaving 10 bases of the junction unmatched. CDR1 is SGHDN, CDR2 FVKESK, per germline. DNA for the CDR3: TGTGCCAGCAGCCAAGAATGGATTTATGGGGGGGAAGAGACCCAGTACTTC. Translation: CASSQEWIYGGEETQYF.

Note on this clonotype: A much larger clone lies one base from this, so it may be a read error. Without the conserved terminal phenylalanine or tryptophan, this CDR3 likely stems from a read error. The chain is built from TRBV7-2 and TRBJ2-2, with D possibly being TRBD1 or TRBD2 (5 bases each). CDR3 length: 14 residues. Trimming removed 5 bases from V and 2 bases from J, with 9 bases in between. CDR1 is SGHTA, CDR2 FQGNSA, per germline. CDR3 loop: CASSQGPNTGELFC. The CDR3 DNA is TGTGCCAGCAGCCAGGGACCTAACACCGGGGAGCTGTTTTGT.

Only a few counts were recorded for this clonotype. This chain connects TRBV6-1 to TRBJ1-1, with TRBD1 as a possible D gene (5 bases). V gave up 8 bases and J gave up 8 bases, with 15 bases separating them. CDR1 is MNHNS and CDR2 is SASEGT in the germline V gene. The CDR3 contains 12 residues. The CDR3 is CASGNIGTEAFF. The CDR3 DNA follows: TGTGCCAGCGGAAACATTGGGACGGAAGCTTTCTTT.

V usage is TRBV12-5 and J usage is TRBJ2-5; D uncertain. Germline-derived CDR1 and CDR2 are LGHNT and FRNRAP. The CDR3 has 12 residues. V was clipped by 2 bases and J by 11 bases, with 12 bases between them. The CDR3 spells CASGLLGYEQYF. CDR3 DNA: TGTGCTAGTGGTTTGCTGGGCTATGAGCAGTACTTC.